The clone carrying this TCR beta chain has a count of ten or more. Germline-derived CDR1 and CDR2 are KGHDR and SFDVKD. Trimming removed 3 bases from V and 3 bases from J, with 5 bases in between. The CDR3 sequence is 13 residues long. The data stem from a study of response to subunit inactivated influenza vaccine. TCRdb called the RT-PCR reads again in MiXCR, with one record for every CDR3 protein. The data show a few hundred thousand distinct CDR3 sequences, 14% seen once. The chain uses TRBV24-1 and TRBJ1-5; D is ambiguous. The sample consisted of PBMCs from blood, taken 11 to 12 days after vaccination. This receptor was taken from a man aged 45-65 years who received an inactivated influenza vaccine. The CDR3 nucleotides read TGTGCCACCAGTGATACGTACAATCAGCCCCAGCATTTT. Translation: CATSDTYNQPQHF.